The rows below give T cell receptor beta chains drawn from one sample of a study of blood T cells in healthy people across ages. Each CDR3 protein gets one entry after TCRdb re-called the 5' RACE reads with MiXCR. The sample shows approximately 2,000,000 distinct CDR3 sequences, around 42% of them seen only once. Specimen: blood. The receptors shown here come from a human donor in good health. Each CDR3 is given with its conserved first and last residue. The order of the fields is D gene, clone size, J gene, V gene, CDR3 protein, CDR3 DNA. D genes are given only for firm matches. Expanded clones get a size class; other rows say once, few or many, or leave the size out.

-	few	TRBJ2-3	TRBV6-5	CASSSQTIVGPRYTQYF	TGTGCCAGCAGTTCCCAGACAATCGTGGGACCCAGGTATACGCAGTATTTT
-	-	TRBJ1-1	TRBV7-9	CATQLVEGDTEAFF	TGTGCCACCCAACTAGTGGAAGGGGACACTGAAGCTTTCTTT
TRBD1	few	TRBJ2-7	TRBV20-1	CSASFGMGGQGAYEQYF	TGCAGTGCTAGTTTTGGAATGGGGGGACAGGGAGCCTACGAGCAGTACTTC
-	-	TRBJ2-7	TRBV7-3	CASSLMAGDYEQYF	TGTGCCAGCAGCTTAATGGCAGGGGACTACGAGCAGTACTTC
-	-	TRBJ1-2	TRBV12-3/TRBV12-4	CASSFFGGYGYTF	TGTGCCAGCAGTTTTTTCGGGGGCTATGGCTACACCTTC
-	few	TRBJ2-7	TRBV27	CASQLPGGYEQYF	TGTGCCAGCCAACTCCCAGGGGGGTACGAGCAGTACTTC
TRBD1	once	TRBJ1-1	TRBV7-8	CASSLASIGTGKNTEAFF	TGTGCCAGCAGCTTGGCCTCCATCGGGACAGGGAAGAACACTGAAGCTTTCTTT
-	-	TRBJ2-5	TRBV7-9	CASSLGQLDLQETQYF	TGTGCCAGCAGCTTAGGGCAACTAGACCTCCAAGAGACCCAGTACTTC
-	-	TRBJ2-4	TRBV6-5	CASSWDRAKNIQYF	TGTGCCAGCAGTTGGGATCGAGCCAAAAACATTCAGTACTTC
-	-	TRBJ1-5	TRBV12-3/TRBV12-4	CASRGVVRNQPQHF	TGTGCCAGCAGGGGGGTTGTTAGGAATCAGCCCCAGCATTTT
-	-	TRBJ2-7	TRBV20-1	CSATTYRDEQYF	TGCAGTGCCACGACCTATCGGGACGAGCAGTACTTC
-	many	TRBJ2-7	TRBV20-1	CSARRGGGSYEQYF	TGCAGTGCTAGGAGAGGGGGAGGTTCCTACGAGCAGTACTTC
-	-	TRBJ2-7	TRBV6-5	CASSTGPFLSYEQYF	TGTGCCAGCAGTACCGGGCCCTTCCTCTCCTACGAGCAGTACTTC
TRBD2	-	TRBJ2-7	TRBV9	CASSVDPSGGDNSYF	TGTGCCAGCAGCGTAGATCCTAGCGGGGGGGATAACTCGTACTTC
-	many	TRBJ2-1	TRBV27	CASSFGGEQFF	TGTGCCAGCAGTTTCGGCGGGGAGCAGTTCTTC
-	-	TRBJ2-2	TRBV25-1	CASGRDKLITGELFF	TGTGCCAGCGGGAGGGACAAATTAATAACCGGGGAGCTGTTTTTT
-	many	TRBJ2-1	TRBV6-6	CASSSSNNEQFF	TGTGCCAGCAGTTCGTCCAATAATGAGCAGTTCTTC
TRBD1	many	TRBJ1-2	TRBV27	CASSLRQGYGYTF	TGTGCCAGCAGTTTAAGACAGGGCTATGGCTACACCTTC
-	-	TRBJ1-2	TRBV5-5	CASSSPGDLPYDYGYTF	TGTGCCAGCAGCTCGCCAGGGGACCTACCCTATGACTATGGCTACACCTTC
TRBD1	-	TRBJ2-7	TRBV9	CAGSVSPGQGLEQYF	TGTGCCGGCAGCGTTTCCCCGGGACAGGGGCTAGAGCAGTACTTC
TRBD1	once	TRBJ2-2	TRBV4-1	CASSPRQGTYTGELFF	TGCGCCAGTAGCCCTAGACAGGGGACTTACACCGGGGAGCTGTTTTTT
-	few	TRBJ2-7	TRBV20-1	CSASPWGGLPYEQYF	TGCAGTGCTAGTCCATGGGGGGGCTTGCCGTACGAGCAGTACTTC
-	few	TRBJ2-5	TRBV7-2	CASSLAYKETQYF	TGTGCCAGCAGCTTAGCCTATAAAGAGACCCAGTACTTC
-	few	TRBJ2-1	TRBV7-2	CASSLYSGAPNEQFF	TGTGCCAGCAGCTTATATAGCGGAGCCCCCAATGAGCAGTTCTTC
-	few	TRBJ2-3	TRBV12-3/TRBV12-4	CASGGGGTDTQYF	TGTGCCAGCGGTGGGGGAGGCACAGATACGCAGTATTTT
TRBD1	many	TRBJ1-2	TRBV7-2	CASSLETGKGYTF	TGTGCCAGCAGCTTAGAGACAGGGAAGGGCTACACCTTC
-	-	TRBJ2-1	TRBV7-3	CASSRTGTNNNEQFF	TGTGCCAGCAGCCGCACCGGGACAAATAACAATGAGCAGTTCTTC
-	many	TRBJ2-3	TRBV3-1	CASSQDVTASTDTQYF	TGTGCCAGCAGCCAAGACGTTACAGCTAGCACAGATACGCAGTATTTT
TRBD2	-	TRBJ2-3	TRBV7-2	CASSYFIFTSGGTDTQYF	TGTGCCAGCAGCTACTTCATCTTTACTAGCGGGGGCACAGATACGCAGTATTTT
-	once	TRBJ2-2	TRBV5-1	CASSLRTTTGELFF	TGCGCCAGCAGCCTCAGGACTACGACCGGGGAGCTGTTTTTT
-	-	TRBJ1-1	TRBV20-1	CSAYTPGRTEAFF	TGCAGTGCTTATACCCCGGGACGCACTGAAGCTTTCTTT
-	-	TRBJ2-7	TRBV6-2/TRBV6-3	CASSEQTSSREQYF	TGTGCCAGCAGTGAGCAGACTAGTAGTCGCGAGCAGTACTTC
-	-	TRBJ1-2	TRBV6-5	CASSYSSGELGGYTF	TGTGCCAGCAGTTACTCTTCGGGGGAATTAGGTGGCTACACCTTC
-	few	TRBJ2-1	TRBV15	CATSRGTQGWHEQFF	TGTGCCACCAGCAGAGGAACACAGGGTTGGCATGAGCAGTTCTTC
TRBD2	-	TRBJ2-5	TRBV27	CASSPSWSIGGGQETQYF	TGTGCCAGCAGTCCCTCCTGGAGTATCGGGGGGGGACAAGAGACCCAGTACTTC
TRBD2	-	TRBJ2-3	TRBV27	CASSFLRGGSTDTQYF	TGTGCCAGCAGTTTCTTGAGGGGAGGGAGCACAGATACGCAGTATTTT
-	-	TRBJ1-1	TRBV13	CASSLGLSSYTEAFF	TGTGCCAGCAGCTTAGGCCTGAGTAGCTACACTGAAGCTTTCTTT
-	few	TRBJ2-1	TRBV10-3	CAISDRAAYNEQFF	TGTGCCATCAGTGATCGGGCAGCTTACAATGAGCAGTTCTTC
-	-	TRBJ2-5	TRBV7-9	CASSWINSGETQYF	TGTGCCAGCAGCTGGATTAACTCTGGGGAGACCCAGTACTTC
-	-	TRBJ1-2	TRBV6-2/TRBV6-3	CASTEDGFNYGYTF	TGCGCCAGCACCGAAGACGGGTTTAACTATGGCTACACCTTC
TRBD1	-	TRBJ2-7	TRBV10-3	CAISEGQGVIFYEQYF	TGTGCCATCAGTGAGGGGCAGGGGGTAATATTTTACGAGCAGTACTTC
-	-	TRBJ2-3	TRBV5-1	CASSSTSGGDTQYF	TGCGCCAGCAGCTCGACGTCCGGGGGCGATACGCAGTATTTT
TRBD1	many	TRBJ1-2	TRBV13	CASSLGTGGGGYTF	TGTGCCAGCAGCTTAGGCACAGGGGGTGGCGGCTACACCTTC
TRBD2	-	TRBJ2-3	TRBV2	CASSATTSGGTDTQYF	TGTGCCAGCAGTGCTACGACTAGCGGGGGCACAGATACGCAGTATTTT
-	-	TRBJ1-1	TRBV12-5	CASGLVRVGNITEAFF	TGTGCTAGTGGTTTGGTACGGGTTGGAAATATCACTGAAGCTTTCTTT
-	few	TRBJ2-1	TRBV3-1	CASSPGGLEQFF	TGTGCCAGCAGCCCGGGGGGCCTTGAGCAGTTCTTC
-	-	TRBJ1-2	TRBV28	CASSPGRTHLYGYTF	TGTGCCAGCAGCCCCGGGAGGACGCACCTCTATGGCTACACCTTC
TRBD2	once	TRBJ2-1	TRBV28	CASRGSGGWYNEQFF	TGTGCCAGCAGGGGTAGCGGGGGGTGGTACAATGAGCAGTTCTTC
-	-	TRBJ1-1	TRBV5-1	CASSSDLTPKEAFF	TGCGCCAGCAGCTCTGATTTGACGCCCAAGGAAGCTTTCTTT
-	-	TRBJ2-1	TRBV5-1	CASSLAVERDEQFF	TGCGCCAGCAGCTTGGCCGTAGAGAGGGATGAGCAGTTCTTC
-	-	TRBJ1-2	TRBV5-1	CASSSSDRYGYTF	TGCGCCAGCAGCTCGTCAGACCGCTATGGCTACACCTTC